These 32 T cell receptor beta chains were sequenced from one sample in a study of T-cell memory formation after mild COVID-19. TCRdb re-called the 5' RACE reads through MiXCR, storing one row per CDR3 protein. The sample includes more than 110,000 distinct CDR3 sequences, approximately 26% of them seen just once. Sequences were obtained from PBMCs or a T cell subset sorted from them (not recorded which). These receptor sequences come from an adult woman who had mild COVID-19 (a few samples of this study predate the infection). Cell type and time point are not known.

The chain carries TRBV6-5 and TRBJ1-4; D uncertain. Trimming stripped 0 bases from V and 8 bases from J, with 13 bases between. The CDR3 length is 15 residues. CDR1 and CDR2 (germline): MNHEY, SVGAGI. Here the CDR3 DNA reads TGTGCCAGCAGTTACTCATTCCCGGTGGTCGAAAAACTGTTTTTT. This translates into CASSYSFPVVEKLFF.

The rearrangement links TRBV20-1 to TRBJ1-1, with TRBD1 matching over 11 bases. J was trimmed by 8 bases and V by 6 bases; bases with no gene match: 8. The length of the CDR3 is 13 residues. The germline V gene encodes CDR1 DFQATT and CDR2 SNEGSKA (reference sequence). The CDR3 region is CSAPRGQGGEAFF. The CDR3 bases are TGCAGTGCCCCACGGGGACAGGGGGGAGAAGCTTTCTTT.

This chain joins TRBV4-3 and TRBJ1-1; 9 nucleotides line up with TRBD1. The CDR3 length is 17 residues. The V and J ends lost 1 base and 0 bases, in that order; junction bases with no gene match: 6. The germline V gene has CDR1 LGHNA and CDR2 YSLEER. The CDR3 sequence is CASSQVGTGRLNTEAFF. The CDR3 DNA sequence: TGCGCCAGCAGCCAAGTTGGGACAGGGAGATTGAACACTGAAGCTTTCTTT.

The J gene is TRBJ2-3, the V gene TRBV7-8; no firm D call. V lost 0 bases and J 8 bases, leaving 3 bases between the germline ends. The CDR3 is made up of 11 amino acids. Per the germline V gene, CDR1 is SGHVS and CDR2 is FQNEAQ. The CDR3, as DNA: TGTGCCAGCAGCTTAGCGGGTACGCAGTATTTT. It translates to CASSLAGTQYF.

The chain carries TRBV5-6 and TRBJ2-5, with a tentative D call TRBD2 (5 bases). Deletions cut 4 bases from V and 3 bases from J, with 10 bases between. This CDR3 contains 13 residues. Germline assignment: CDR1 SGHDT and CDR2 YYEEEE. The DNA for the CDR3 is TGTGCCAGCAGCCTCGGACTGGAAGAGACCCAGTACTTC. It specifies CASSLGLEETQYF.

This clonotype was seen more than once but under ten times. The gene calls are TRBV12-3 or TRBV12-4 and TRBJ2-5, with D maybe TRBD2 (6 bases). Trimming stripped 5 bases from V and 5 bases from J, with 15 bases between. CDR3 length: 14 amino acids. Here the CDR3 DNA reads TGTGCCAGCAGTCGCGGGGTGGCGATGGAGACCCAGTACTTC. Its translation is CASSRGVAMETQYF.

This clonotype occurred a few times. Written as DNA, the CDR3 is TGTGCCAGCAGCTTATCCACAGGGGACCTCTACAATGAGCAGTTCTTC. It encodes CASSLSTGDLYNEQFF. The V call is TRBV7-7, the J call TRBJ2-1, with 7 bases fitting TRBD1. V trimming: 2 bases; J trimming: 3 bases; junction bases outside the gene matches: 7. The CDR3 extends over 16 amino acids. The germline CDR1 and CDR2 sequences are SSHAT and FNYEAQ (reference sequence).

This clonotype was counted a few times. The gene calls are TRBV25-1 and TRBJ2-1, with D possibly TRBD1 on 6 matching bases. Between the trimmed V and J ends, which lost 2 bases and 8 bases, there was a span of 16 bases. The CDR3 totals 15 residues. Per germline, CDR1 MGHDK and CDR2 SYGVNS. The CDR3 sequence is CASSEPVDGGHEQFF. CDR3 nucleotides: TGTGCCAGCAGTGAACCCGTGGATGGGGGCCATGAGCAGTTCTTC.

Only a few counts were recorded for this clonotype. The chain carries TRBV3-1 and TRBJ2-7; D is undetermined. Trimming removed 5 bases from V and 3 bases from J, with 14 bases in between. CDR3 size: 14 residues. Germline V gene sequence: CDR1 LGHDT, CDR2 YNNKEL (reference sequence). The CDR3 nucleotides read TGTGCCAGCAGCTCCCGCCCTAAGGGCTACGAGCAGTACTTC. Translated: CASSSRPKGYEQYF.

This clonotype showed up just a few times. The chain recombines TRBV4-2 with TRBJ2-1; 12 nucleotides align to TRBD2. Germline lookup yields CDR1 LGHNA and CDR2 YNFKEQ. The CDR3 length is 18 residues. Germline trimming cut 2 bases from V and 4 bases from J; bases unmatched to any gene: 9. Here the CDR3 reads CASSQHRVGLAGYNEQFF. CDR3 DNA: TGTGCCAGCAGCCAACATCGGGTCGGACTAGCGGGATACAATGAGCAGTTCTTC.

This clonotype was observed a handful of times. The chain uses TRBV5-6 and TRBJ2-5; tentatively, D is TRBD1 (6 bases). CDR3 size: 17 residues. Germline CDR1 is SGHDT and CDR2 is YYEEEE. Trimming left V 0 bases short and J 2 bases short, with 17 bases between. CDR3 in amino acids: CASSLAEGRGFQETQYF. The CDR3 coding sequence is TGTGCCAGCAGCTTGGCCGAAGGCAGGGGTTTTCAAGAGACCCAGTACTTC.

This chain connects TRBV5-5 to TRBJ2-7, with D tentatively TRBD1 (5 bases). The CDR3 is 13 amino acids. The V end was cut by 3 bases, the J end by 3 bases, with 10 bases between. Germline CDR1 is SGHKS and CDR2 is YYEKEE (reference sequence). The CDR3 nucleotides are TGTGCCAGCAGCTCCTACGACAGCTACGAGCAGTACTTC. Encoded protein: CASSSYDSYEQYF.

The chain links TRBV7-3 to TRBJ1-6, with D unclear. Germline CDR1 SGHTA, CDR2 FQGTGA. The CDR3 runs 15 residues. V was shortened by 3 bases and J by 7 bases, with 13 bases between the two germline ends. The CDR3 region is CASSFGPATNSPLHF. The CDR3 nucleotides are TGTGCCAGCAGCTTCGGTCCTGCCACCAATTCACCCCTCCACTTT.

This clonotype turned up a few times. The CDR3, as DNA: TGCAGTGCTAGAGACAGGGCTTCGAACACCGGGGAGCTGTTTTTT. This gives the protein CSARDRASNTGELFF. This chain connects TRBV20-1 to TRBJ2-2; D perhaps matches TRBD1 (5 bases). The ends were cut back, 0 bases at V and 0 bases at J, with 8 bases in the middle. Per the germline V gene, CDR1 is DFQATT and CDR2 is SNEGSKA (reference sequence). The CDR3 spans 15 residues.

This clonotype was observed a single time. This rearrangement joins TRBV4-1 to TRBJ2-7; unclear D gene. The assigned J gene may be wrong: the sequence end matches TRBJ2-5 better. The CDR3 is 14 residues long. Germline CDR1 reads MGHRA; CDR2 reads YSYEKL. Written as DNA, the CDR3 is TGCGCCAGCAGCCAATTTCCAGCTAAAGAGACCCAGTACTTC. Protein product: CASSQFPAKETQYF.

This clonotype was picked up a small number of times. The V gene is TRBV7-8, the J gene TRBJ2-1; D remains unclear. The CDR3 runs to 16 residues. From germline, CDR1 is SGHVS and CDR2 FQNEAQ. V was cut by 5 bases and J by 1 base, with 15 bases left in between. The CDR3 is CASSMGPSRSYNEQFF. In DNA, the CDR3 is TGTGCCAGCAGCATGGGTCCTTCGCGATCCTACAATGAGCAGTTCTTC.

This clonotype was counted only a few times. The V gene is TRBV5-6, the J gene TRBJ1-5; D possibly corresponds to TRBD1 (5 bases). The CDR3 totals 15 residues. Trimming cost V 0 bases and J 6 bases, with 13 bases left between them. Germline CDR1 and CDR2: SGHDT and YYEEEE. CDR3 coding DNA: TGTGCCAGCAGCTTGGGAAGGGGCCCTAGTCAGCCCCAGCATTTT. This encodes CASSLGRGPSQPQHF.

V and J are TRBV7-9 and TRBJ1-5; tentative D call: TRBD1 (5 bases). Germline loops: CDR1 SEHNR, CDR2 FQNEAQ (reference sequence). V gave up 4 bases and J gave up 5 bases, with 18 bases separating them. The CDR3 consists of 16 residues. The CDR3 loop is CASSSSTGPRDQPQHF. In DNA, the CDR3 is TGTGCCAGCAGCTCCAGCACAGGACCCCGGGATCAGCCCCAGCATTTT.

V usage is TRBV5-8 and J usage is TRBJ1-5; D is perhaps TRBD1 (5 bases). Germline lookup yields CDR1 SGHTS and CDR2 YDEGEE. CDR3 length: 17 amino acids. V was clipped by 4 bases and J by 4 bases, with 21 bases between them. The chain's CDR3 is CASSARDGLGLNQPQHF. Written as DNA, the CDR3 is TGTGCCAGCAGCGCCCGGGACGGGCTAGGACTTAATCAGCCCCAGCATTTT.

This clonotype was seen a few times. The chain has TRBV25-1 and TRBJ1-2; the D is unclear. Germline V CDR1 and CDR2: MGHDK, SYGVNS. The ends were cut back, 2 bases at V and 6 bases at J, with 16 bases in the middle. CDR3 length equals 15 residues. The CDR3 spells CASSEGSRLGHGYTF. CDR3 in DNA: TGTGCCAGCAGTGAAGGTTCACGCCTAGGCCATGGCTACACCTTC.

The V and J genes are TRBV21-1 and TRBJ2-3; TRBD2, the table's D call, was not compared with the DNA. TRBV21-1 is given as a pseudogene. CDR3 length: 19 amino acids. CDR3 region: CASSTGLAGELGIGDTQYF. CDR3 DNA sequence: TGTGCCAGCAGCACCGGACTAGCGGGAGAGTTAGGTATTGGAGATACGCAGTATTTT.

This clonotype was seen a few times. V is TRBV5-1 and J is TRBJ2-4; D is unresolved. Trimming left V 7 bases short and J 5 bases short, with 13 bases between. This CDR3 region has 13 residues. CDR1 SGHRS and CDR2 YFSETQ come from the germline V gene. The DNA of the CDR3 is TGCGCCAGCTCTCCCAGAGGTCAAAACATTCAGTACTTC. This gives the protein CASSPRGQNIQYF.

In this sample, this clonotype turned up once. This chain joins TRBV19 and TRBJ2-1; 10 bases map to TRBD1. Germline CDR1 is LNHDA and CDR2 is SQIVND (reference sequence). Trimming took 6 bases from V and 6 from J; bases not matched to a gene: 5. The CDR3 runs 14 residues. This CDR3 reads CASSLGTGANEQFF. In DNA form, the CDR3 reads TGTGCCAGTAGCCTCGGGACAGGGGCCAATGAGCAGTTCTTC. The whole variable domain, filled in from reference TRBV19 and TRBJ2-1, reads DGGITQSPKYLFRKEGQNVTLSCEQNLNHDAMYWYRQDPGQGLRLIYYSQIVNDFQKGDIAEGYSVSREKKESFPLTVTSAQKNPTAFYLCASSLGTGANEQFFGPGTRLTVL.

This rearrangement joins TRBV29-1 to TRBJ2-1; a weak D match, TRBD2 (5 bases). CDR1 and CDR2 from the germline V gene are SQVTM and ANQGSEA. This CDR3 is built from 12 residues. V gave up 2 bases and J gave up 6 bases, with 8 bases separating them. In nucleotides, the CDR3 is TGCAGCGTTGAAATACTAGGCAATGAGCAGTTCTTC. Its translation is CSVEILGNEQFF.

Here the CDR3 DNA reads TGTGCCAGCAGTTTAGCGGGGACGGGGGTGGACGAGCAGTACTTC. This encodes CASSLAGTGVDEQYF. This chain connects TRBV27 to TRBJ2-7, with D perhaps matching TRBD2 (6 bases). Germline CDR1 reads MNHEY; CDR2 reads SMNVEV (reference sequence). Trimming removed 2 bases at V and 5 bases at J, with 16 bases between. The CDR3 consists of 15 residues.

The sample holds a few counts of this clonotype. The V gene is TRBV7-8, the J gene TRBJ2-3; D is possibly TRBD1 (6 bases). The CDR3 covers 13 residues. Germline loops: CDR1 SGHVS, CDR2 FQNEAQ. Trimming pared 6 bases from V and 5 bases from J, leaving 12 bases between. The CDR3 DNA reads TGTGCCAGCAGTTGGGGGCAAGGAGATACGCAGTATTTT. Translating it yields CASSWGQGDTQYF.

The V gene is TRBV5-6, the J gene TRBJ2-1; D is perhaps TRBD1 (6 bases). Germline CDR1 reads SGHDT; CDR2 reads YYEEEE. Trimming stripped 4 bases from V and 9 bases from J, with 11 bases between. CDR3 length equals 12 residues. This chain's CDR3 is CASSQGTFEQFF. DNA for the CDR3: TGTGCCAGCAGCCAGGGGACCTTTGAGCAGTTCTTC.

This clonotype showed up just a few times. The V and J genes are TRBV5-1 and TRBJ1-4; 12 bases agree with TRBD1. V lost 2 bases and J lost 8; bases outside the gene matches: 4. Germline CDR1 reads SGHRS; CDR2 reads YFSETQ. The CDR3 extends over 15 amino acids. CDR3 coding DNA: TGCGCCAGCAGCTTCGGGACAGGGGGCGACGAAAAACTGTTTTTT. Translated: CASSFGTGGDEKLFF.

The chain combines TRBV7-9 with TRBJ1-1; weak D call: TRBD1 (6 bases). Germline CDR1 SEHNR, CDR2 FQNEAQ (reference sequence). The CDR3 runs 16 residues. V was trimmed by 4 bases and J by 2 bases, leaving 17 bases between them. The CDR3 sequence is CASSSINRATNTEAFF. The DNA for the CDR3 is TGTGCCAGCAGCTCGATTAACAGGGCCACCAACACTGAAGCTTTCTTT.

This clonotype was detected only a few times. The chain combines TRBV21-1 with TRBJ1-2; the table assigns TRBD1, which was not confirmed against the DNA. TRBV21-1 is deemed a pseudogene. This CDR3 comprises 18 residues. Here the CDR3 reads CASSKVGSTGRHNYGYTF. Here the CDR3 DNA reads TGTGCCAGCAGCAAAGTTGGATCGACAGGGCGCCATAACTATGGCTACACCTTC.

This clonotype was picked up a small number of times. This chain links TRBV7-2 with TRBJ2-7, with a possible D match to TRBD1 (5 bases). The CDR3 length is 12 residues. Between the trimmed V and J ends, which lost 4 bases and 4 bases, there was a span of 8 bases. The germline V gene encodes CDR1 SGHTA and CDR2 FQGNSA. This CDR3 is CASSSTEYEQYF. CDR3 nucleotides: TGTGCCAGCAGCTCGACAGAATACGAGCAGTACTTC.

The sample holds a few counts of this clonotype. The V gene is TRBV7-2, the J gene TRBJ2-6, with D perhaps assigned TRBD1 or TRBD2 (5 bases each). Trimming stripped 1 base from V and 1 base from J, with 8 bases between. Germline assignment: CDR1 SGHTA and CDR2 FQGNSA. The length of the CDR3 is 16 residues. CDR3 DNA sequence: TGTGCCAGCAGCTTAGATTGGGGGTCTGGGGCCAACGTCCTGACTTTC. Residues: CASSLDWGSGANVLTF.